This T cell receptor beta chain appears in the sequencing data of a study of sequential checkpoint blockade in melanoma. As for treatment: randomized to nivolumab then ipilimumab (arm A) or the reverse (arm B). Profiled with immunoSEQ multiplex PCR; TCRdb holds only in-frame clones, not every one. The data show under 950 clones, 20% to 30% seen once. This clone is deemed large. The CDR3 has 15 residues. With 5 bases removed from V and 0 bases from J, the gap between germline ends came to 12 bases. CDR1 is SGDLS and CDR2 is YYNGEE in the germline V gene. The sample in question was tumor tissue (inferred from file names), obtained from a patient given nivolumab and ipilimumab in sequence. This rearrangement joins TRBV9 to TRBJ1-3; D is possibly TRBD1 (6 bases). This TCR came from a human donor with melanoma. The CDR3, as DNA: TGTGCCAGCAGAAAGGACAGTTACTCTGGAAACACCATATATTTT. Translating it yields CASRKDSYSGNTIYF. The variable domain in full, completed from reference TRBV9 and TRBJ1-3, reads DSGVTQTPKHLITATGQRVTLRCSPRSGDLSVYWYQQSLDQGLQFLIQYYNGEERAKGNILERFSAQQFPDLHSELNLSSLELGDSALYFCASRKDSYSGNTIYFGEGSWLTVV.